Below are 22 T cell receptor beta chains sequenced from a single sample in a study of OX40 agonist ivuxolimab in advanced cancers. The library was made by the immunoSEQ multiplex PCR assay. TCRdb provides this immuneACCESS table in a form limited to in-frame rearrangements. Some clones are lacking; in checked studies, under half of them reflect an unresolved V gene, and why the rest are absent is not known. The sample records tens of thousands of clones, about 94% of which are singletons. Jointly, the top ten make up 0.44% of the sample. Here the sequenced sample was CD4+ or CD8+ T cells sorted from blood, taken in a trial of the OX40 agonist ivuxolimab. The origin of the receptors is an adult with an advanced solid tumor such as melanoma, head and neck, liver or kidney cancer.

V is TRBV11-3 and J is TRBJ2-5, with 7 bases that match TRBD1. CDR3 length: 15 amino acids. Germline values: CDR1 SGHNT, CDR2 YENEEA. V shed 1 base and J 3 bases; nucleotides not matched to a gene: 5. CDR3 bases: TGTGCCAGCAGCTTAGGACAGGGTGGCAAAGAGACCCAGTACTTC. Its protein product is CASSLGQGGKETQYF.

The J gene is TRBJ1-1, the V gene TRBV2; D remains ambiguous. The CDR3 contains 13 residues. The V end lost 10 bases, the J end lost 5 bases, and 17 bases lay between the germline ends. Germline V CDR1 and CDR2: SNHLY, FYNNEI. This chain's CDR3 is CANRYRPGTEAFF. The CDR3, as DNA: TGTGCCAACCGCTACCGTCCGGGGACTGAAGCTTTCTTT.

CDR3 nucleotide sequence: TGTGCCAGCAGCTTAGAGGCTAGCGGGAGTTTTGGCGGGGAGCTGTTTTTT. Its translation: CASSLEASGSFGGELFF. The chain employs TRBV11-3 and TRBJ2-2, with 10 bases matching TRBD2. Trimming cost V 0 bases and J 7 bases; bases outside gene matches: 8. The CDR3 covers 17 residues. Germline V CDR1 and CDR2: SGHNT, YENEEA. Filled out from reference TRBV11-3 and TRBJ2-2, the complete variable domain reads EAGVVQSPRYKIIEKKQPVAFWCNPISGHNTLYWYLQNLGQGPELLIRYENEEAVDDSQLPKDRFSAERLKGVDSTLKIQPAELGDSAVYLCASSLEASGSFGGELFFGEGSRLTVL.

The chain couples TRBV7-2 to TRBJ1-5; D unresolved. Trimming removed 1 base from V and 3 bases from J, with 10 bases in between. This CDR3 has 15 residues. Germline-derived CDR1 and CDR2 are SGHTA and FQGNSA. CDR3 sequence reads: CASSLGTQNNQPQHF. For the CDR3, the DNA is TGTGCCAGCAGCTTAGGCACACAGAACAATCAGCCCCAGCATTTT.

Worth noting for this clone: Other DNA variants within this sample encode the same CDR3. V and J are TRBV11-3 and TRBJ2-3, with D possibly TRBD2 on 5 matching bases. Trimming pared 3 bases from V and 5 bases from J, leaving 12 bases between. Germline assignment: CDR1 SGHNT and CDR2 YENEEA. This CDR3 comprises 14 residues. CDR3 sequence reads: CASSLALAGDTQYF. CDR3 sequence (DNA): TGTGCCAGCAGCTTGGCTTTGGCGGGAGATACGCAGTATTTT.

This clone appeared once. The DNA of the CDR3 is TGTGCCAGCAGCTTGTGGGAGGGCCTTTCCTACAATGAGCAGTTCTTC. Residues: CASSLWEGLSYNEQFF. The rearrangement links TRBV5-8 to TRBJ2-1; 7 positions match TRBD2. V lost 1 base, J lost 1 base, and 5 bases stayed unmatched. CDR1 and CDR2 from the germline V gene are SGHTS and YDEGEE. The length of the CDR3 is 16 residues.

The chain couples TRBV10-3 to TRBJ2-1; 14 bases map to TRBD2. Trimming at V came to 5 bases and at J to 5 bases, leaving 14 bases not matched to a gene. The CDR3 covers 19 residues. The germline gives CDR1 ENHRY, CDR2 SYGVKD. CDR3 residues: CAISPLGLAGVGGNNEQFF. The CDR3 coding sequence is TGTGCCATCAGTCCCTTGGGACTAGCGGGAGTAGGAGGGAACAATGAGCAGTTCTTC.

The chain has TRBV15 and TRBJ2-7; D gene unclear. Looked up from germline, CDR1 is LNHNV and CDR2 is YYDKDF (reference sequence). Trimming shortened V by 5 bases and J by 4 bases, and 12 bases separated the two germline ends. The CDR3 covers 13 residues. CDR3: CATSVPPRYEQYF. CDR3 DNA sequence: TGTGCCACCAGCGTGCCGCCCCGATACGAGCAGTACTTC.

This clone was found a few times. The J gene is TRBJ2-5, the V gene TRBV7-2; D might be TRBD2 (7 bases). Germline V lookup: CDR1 SGHTA, CDR2 FQGNSA. V shed 5 bases and J shed 5 bases, with 12 bases lying between them. This CDR3 has 13 residues. The CDR3 bases are TGTGCCAGCAGCCAGAGGGGGGGGGAGACCCAGTACTTC. This gives the protein CASSQRGGETQYF.

The chain couples TRBV14 to TRBJ2-7, with D possibly TRBD1 on 6 matching bases. The CDR3 covers 17 residues. Looked up from germline, CDR1 is SGHDN and CDR2 is FVKESK. Trimming removed 0 bases from V and 2 bases from J, with 17 bases in between. The CDR3 is CASSQDQNRETAYEQYF. Written as DNA, the CDR3 is TGTGCCAGCAGCCAAGATCAGAACAGGGAAACAGCCTACGAGCAGTACTTC.

This rearrangement joins TRBV7-2 to TRBJ2-2, with 11 positions matching TRBD2. Looked up from germline, CDR1 is SGHTA and CDR2 is FQGNSA. The CDR3 is made up of 16 amino acids. The junction had 4 bases not matched to a gene; V was cut back by 1 base and J by 6 bases. The CDR3 reads CASSLGLAGSAGELFF. CDR3 bases: TGTGCCAGCAGCTTAGGACTAGCGGGATCGGCCGGGGAGCTGTTTTTT.

Here the CDR3 reads CASRATGTGGSSGNTIYF. CDR3 in DNA: TGTGCCAGCAGAGCAACCGGGACAGGGGGCTCCTCTGGAAACACCATATATTTT. The V gene is TRBV2, the J gene TRBJ1-3, with 12 bases aligning to TRBD1. The V gene end was trimmed by 6 bases and the J gene end by 0 bases; junction bases not matched to a gene: 9. The CDR3 spans 18 residues. Germline CDR1 and CDR2: SNHLY and FYNNEI. Full variable domain (outside the CDR3, taken from reference TRBV2 and TRBJ1-3): EPEVTQTPSHQVTQMGQEVILRCVPISNHLYFYWYRQILGQKVEFLVSFYNNEISEKSEIFDDQFSVERPDGSNFTLKIRSTKLEDSAMYFCASRATGTGGSSGNTIYFGEGSWLTVV.

The J gene is TRBJ2-3, the V gene TRBV27, with D unresolved. Germline V gene sequence: CDR1 MNHEY, CDR2 SMNVEV (reference sequence). Between the trimmed V and J ends, which lost 3 bases and 6 bases, there was a span of 10 bases. CDR3 length: 13 amino acids. The DNA of the CDR3 is TGTGCCAGCAGTTTTTACGCGATGGATACGCAGTATTTT. This translates into CASSFYAMDTQYF.

The V call is TRBV19, the J call TRBJ1-2; TRBD1 aligns across 9 bases. This CDR3 region has 18 residues. In germline, CDR1 is LNHDA, CDR2 SQIVND (reference sequence). The junction had 15 bases not matched to a gene; V was cut back by 7 bases and J by 0 bases. The CDR3 spells CASTWFLFDRGANYGYTF. As DNA, the CDR3 is TGTGCCAGTACGTGGTTCCTTTTCGACAGGGGGGCTAACTATGGCTACACCTTC.

This rearrangement joins TRBV5-1 to TRBJ2-1; 7 bases match TRBD2. CDR1 and CDR2 (germline): SGHRS, YFSETQ. This CDR3 region has 15 residues. V dropped 4 bases and J dropped 3; count of bases not matched to a gene: 7. In DNA form, the CDR3 reads TGCGCCAGCAGCAACCTAGCGGAGATCTACAATGAGCAGTTCTTC. Its translation is CASSNLAEIYNEQFF.

This clone was seen a single time. This sequence joins TRBV6-5 and TRBJ2-3; D call uncertain. Looked up from germline, CDR1 is MNHEY and CDR2 is SVGAGI. V gave up 0 bases and J gave up 6 bases, with 16 bases separating them. The CDR3 length is 16 residues. Here the CDR3 DNA reads TGTGCCAGCAGTTACTCTGCATCCCCAGCCCTCGATACGCAGTATTTT. It is translated as CASSYSASPALDTQYF.

The CDR3 sequence is CASSLLRGVGSTQYF. The CDR3 DNA follows: TGTGCCAGCAGTTTACTCCGTGGGGTCGGGAGTACCCAGTACTTC. This chain joins TRBV27 and TRBJ2-5, with D maybe TRBD2 (6 bases). Germline V lookup: CDR1 MNHEY, CDR2 SMNVEV (reference sequence). The CDR3 spans 15 residues. V was shortened by 2 bases and J by 8 bases, with 18 bases between the two germline ends.

This chain joins TRBV30 and TRBJ2-7; possibly TRBD2 for D (6 bases). Germline assignment: CDR1 GTSNPN and CDR2 SVGIG (reference sequence). The CDR3 is made up of 14 amino acids. Trimming pared 1 base from V and 6 bases from J, leaving 16 bases between. CDR3 in DNA: TGTGCCTGGAGTGCTTCCGGGACTTCAAGCGAGCAGTACTTC. It is translated as CAWSASGTSSEQYF.

This chain links TRBV7-6 with TRBJ2-3, with TRBD2 matching over 9 bases. CDR1 and CDR2 (germline): SGHVS, FNYEAQ. J was trimmed by 4 bases and V by 1 base; bases with no gene match: 6. This CDR3 is built from 16 residues. CDR3 in amino acids: CASSLEGSGSADTQYF. The DNA for the CDR3 is TGTGCCAGCAGCTTAGAAGGTAGCGGGAGCGCAGATACGCAGTATTTT.

This chain connects TRBV27 to TRBJ2-4; 8 positions agree with TRBD1. The J segment lost 6 bases and the V segment lost 7 bases, leaving 8 bases of the junction unmatched. The CDR3 runs to 14 residues. The germline CDR1 and CDR2 sequences are MNHEY and SMNVEV (reference sequence). CDR3 loop: CASTSRDRTNIQYF. The DNA of the CDR3 is TGTGCCAGCACCTCCCGGGACAGGACAAACATTCAGTACTTC.

CDR3 nucleotides: TGTGCCAGTAGTATTGGTGGAACTGGGGCCAACGTCCTGACTTTC. Its protein product is CASSIGGTGANVLTF. This rearrangement joins TRBV19 to TRBJ2-6; no definite D call. CDR1 and CDR2 from the germline V gene are LNHDA and SQIVND (reference sequence). This CDR3 comprises 15 residues. Trimming shortened V by 3 bases and J by 2 bases, and 8 bases separated the two germline ends.

The chain's CDR3 is CASRRTSTDTQYF. The CDR3 bases are TGTGCCAGCAGACGTACGAGCACAGATACGCAGTATTTT. The J gene is TRBJ2-3, the V gene TRBV6-5; D gene unclear. The CDR3 totals 13 residues. The germline V and J ends were trimmed by 6 bases and 0 bases, with 7 bases remaining between them. Germline V CDR1 and CDR2: MNHEY, SVGAGI.